Listed here is a single T cell receptor (beta chain). Its target is unknown. Unrecorded immune exposures were likely, despite nominal health at sampling. This sample stems from a study of cytomegalovirus exposure and HLA in healthy donors. Study-level points and caveats: Donor immune exposure was known only as CMV serostatus. Within an earlier analysis, most TCR beta V segments proved productive either about 90% or about 30% of the time. It was taken for granted in presence/absence analyses that sequencing depth across donors was roughly uniform.

Primers for the PCR totalled 60 Vbeta and 13 Jbeta. The method was immunoSEQ multiplex PCR; TCRdb's version includes in-frame clones alone and lacks a portion of them. The sample holds about 140,000 clones, more than 9.5% seen once. This clonotype was sampled from a man between 50 and 59 years old in good health and CMV-seronegative. The sequenced material came from PBMCs.

In DNA, the CDR3 is TGTGCCAGCAGCGTAGGTCTAGCGGAGACCCTTGAGCAGTTCTTC. Translation: CASSVGLAETLEQFF. This sequence joins TRBV9 and TRBJ2-1; TRBD2 agrees at 7 bases. This CDR3 has 15 residues. The germline V gene has CDR1 SGDLS and CDR2 YYNGEE. Unmatched junction bases numbered 9, after V lost 0 bases and J lost 9 bases.